Each of the 7 T cell receptor beta chains below was sequenced from the same sample in a study of blood T cell repertoires in COVID-19. The assay was immunoSEQ multiplex PCR, and TCRdb's table has in-frame clones only and misses some. The repertoire holds roughly 260,000 clones, with 65% to 90% as singletons. The sample was peripheral blood. The origin of the receptors is a woman at least 80 years old with active or convalescent COVID-19.

This clone showed up just once. The chain carries TRBV5-4 and TRBJ2-2; unclear D gene. Trimming removed 4 bases from V and 1 base from J, with 11 bases in between. The CDR3 length is 15 residues. Germline V CDR1 and CDR2: SGHNT, YYREEE (reference sequence). The CDR3 spells CASSPENRNTGELFF. The CDR3 DNA reads as TGTGCCAGCAGCCCAGAAAACAGGAACACCGGGGAGCTGTTTTTT.

The chain combines TRBV28 with TRBJ1-2; no clear D gene. The V end lost 3 bases, the J end lost 4 bases, and 9 bases lay between the germline ends. Germline lookup yields CDR1 MDHEN and CDR2 SYDVKM. This CDR3 region has 13 residues. CDR3 in DNA: TGTGCCAGCAGTTTGCGGACTTTCTATGGCTACACCTTC. Encoded protein: CASSLRTFYGYTF.

This rearrangement joins TRBV9 to TRBJ1-2; 7 bases line up with TRBD1. The V gene's germline CDR1 is SGDLS and CDR2 YYNGEE. Trimming took 3 bases from V and 6 from J; bases not matched to a gene: 11. The CDR3 is 15 amino acids. The CDR3 sequence: CASSATGVAWNGYTF. In nucleotides, the CDR3 is TGTGCCAGCAGCGCTACAGGGGTGGCGTGGAATGGCTACACCTTC.

This clone was observed a handful of times. This chain joins TRBV5-1 and TRBJ1-6; D unresolved. This CDR3 is built from 16 residues. The V end lost 1 base, the J end lost 3 bases, and 11 bases lay between the germline ends. Per the germline V gene, CDR1 is SGHRS and CDR2 is YFSETQ. In nucleotides, the CDR3 is TGCGCCAGCAGCTTGACAGACCTATACTATAATTCACCCCTCCACTTT. This gives the protein CASSLTDLYYNSPLHF.

V usage is TRBV5-1 and J usage is TRBJ2-1; 9 bases align to TRBD2. V lost 3 bases to trimming and J lost 8 bases; unmatched junction nucleotides: 12. CDR1 and CDR2 from the germline V gene are SGHRS and YFSETQ. The CDR3 consists of 16 residues. CDR3 protein: CASSWAGAGGPDEQFF. In DNA, the CDR3 is TGCGCCAGCAGCTGGGCCGGGGCGGGAGGGCCAGATGAGCAGTTCTTC. Drawing the rest from reference TRBV5-1 and TRBJ2-1, the complete variable domain is KAGVTQTPRYLIKTRGQQVTLSCSPISGHRSVSWYQQTPGQGLQFLFEYFSETQRNKGNFPGRFSGRQFSNSRSEMNVSTLELGDSALYLCASSWAGAGGPDEQFFGPGTRLTVL.

This clone showed up just once. The chain joins TRBV2 to TRBJ1-1; D is ambiguous. The CDR3 has 13 amino acids. Germline-derived CDR1 and CDR2 are SNHLY and FYNNEI. Trimming took off 7 bases at V and 5 bases at J, with 14 bases between the two ends. CDR3 residues: CASKFLGGTEAFF. CDR3 in DNA: TGTGCCAGCAAGTTCTTAGGAGGGACTGAAGCTTTCTTT.

The chain uses TRBV10-2 and TRBJ2-1; tentatively, D is TRBD2 (5 bases). Germline CDR1 reads WSHSY; CDR2 reads SAAADI. V was shortened by 6 bases and J by 6 bases, with 15 bases between the two germline ends. The CDR3 runs to 14 residues. Here the CDR3 reads CASRTPGGLNEQFF. The CDR3 nucleotides are TGCGCCAGCAGGACCCCCGGCGGGCTCAATGAGCAGTTCTTC.